The 8 T cell receptor beta chains reported below all come from one sample, sequenced in a study of T cells in tumors after PD-1 blockade. Produced via immunoSEQ multiplex PCR; TCRdb's table is partial and in-frame only. The table includes about 63,000 clones, around 74% detected once. This specimen was PBMCs, taken after anti-PD-1 treatment. The receptors derive from a human donor with basal cell carcinoma.

The rearrangement uses TRBV9 and TRBJ1-2, with no clear D. Germline CDR1 reads SGDLS; CDR2 reads YYNGEE. V gave up 0 bases and J gave up 7 bases, with 10 bases separating them. This CDR3 has 13 residues. CDR3 loop: CASSVARVGGYTF. In nucleotides, the CDR3 is TGTGCCAGCAGCGTAGCTAGGGTGGGTGGCTACACCTTC.

This clone is a singleton in its sample. CDR3 coding DNA: TGTGCCAGCAGTAGCTGGGGGCAAGGCTACACCTTC. Translated: CASSSWGQGYTF. The J gene is TRBJ1-2, the V gene TRBV12-3 or TRBV12-4, with D possibly matching TRBD1 (6 bases). The length of the CDR3 is 12 residues. The V end lost 5 bases, the J end lost 8 bases, and 12 bases lay between the germline ends.

The V gene is TRBV15, the J gene TRBJ1-5; D is unresolved. Germline loops: CDR1 LNHNV, CDR2 YYDKDF (reference sequence). CDR3 length equals 14 residues. Trimming left V 4 bases short and J 0 bases short, with 7 bases between. CDR3 sequence (DNA): TGTGCCACCAGCAAGTTGAATAGCAATCAGCCCCAGCATTTT. Translated: CATSKLNSNQPQHF.

This rearrangement joins TRBV5-4 to TRBJ2-4, with 11 bases lining up with TRBD1. Germline trimming cut 1 base from V and 6 bases from J; bases unmatched to any gene: 6. The V gene's germline CDR1 is SGHNT and CDR2 YYREEE (reference sequence). The CDR3 is 16 amino acids. The chain's CDR3 is CASSLWTGGVGNIQYF. CDR3 bases: TGTGCCAGCAGCTTGTGGACAGGGGGCGTTGGAAACATTCAGTACTTC.

This chain links TRBV6-5 with TRBJ1-4, with 8 bases that match TRBD1. From germline, CDR1 is MNHEY and CDR2 SVGAGI. V lost 7 bases and J lost 7; bases outside the gene matches: 8. The CDR3 totals 14 residues. The DNA for the CDR3 is TGTGCCAGCAAGAGGGGCCAGGGGGCTGAAAAACTGTTTTTT. Its protein is CASKRGQGAEKLFF.

The J gene is TRBJ1-3, the V gene TRBV6-5; a possible D gene is TRBD1 (6 bases). In germline, CDR1 is MNHEY, CDR2 SVGAGI. The CDR3 runs 15 residues. V was trimmed by 7 bases and J by 4 bases, leaving 17 bases between them. This chain's CDR3 is CASKQNRDTGNTIYF. CDR3 DNA sequence: TGTGCCAGCAAGCAGAATAGGGACACCGGAAACACCATATATTTT.

The V gene is TRBV6-6, the J gene TRBJ2-3; TRBD1 or TRBD2 may be the D gene (5 bases each). The CDR3 spans 14 residues. V lost 0 bases and J 4 bases, leaving 8 bases between the germline ends. CDR1 is MNHNY and CDR2 is SVGAGI in the germline V gene (reference sequence). The CDR3 loop is CASSYSLGADTQYF. CDR3 coding DNA: TGTGCCAGCAGTTACTCGTTGGGGGCAGATACGCAGTATTTT.

This clone was seen just once. The chain is built from TRBV14 and TRBJ2-3; D is unclear. Trimming stripped 1 base from V and 2 bases from J, with 13 bases between. This CDR3 comprises 16 residues. CDR1 and CDR2 from the germline V gene are SGHDN and FVKESK. The CDR3 DNA reads TGTGCCAGCAGCCAAGGGGTGTTCCTTCACACAGATACGCAGTATTTT. Translated: CASSQGVFLHTDTQYF. Full variable domain (missing parts from reference TRBV14 and TRBJ2-3): EAGVTQFPSHSVIEKGQTVTLRCDPISGHDNLYWYRRVMGKEIKFLLHFVKESKQDESGMPNNRFLAERTGGTYSTLKVQPAELEDSGVYFCASSQGVFLHTDTQYFGPGTRLTVL.